The 10 T cell receptor beta chains reported below all come from one sample, sequenced in a study of blood T cell repertoires in COVID-19. This table comes from immunoSEQ multiplex PCR, and its TCRdb copy is limited to in-frame clones, with some not included. The sample has 100,000 to 150,000 clones; 88% are singletons. Sequencing input: peripheral blood. The receptors originated from a woman aged 80 or over with acute or convalescent COVID-19.

The chain has TRBV24-1 and TRBJ2-6, with 7 bases aligning to TRBD1. The CDR3 is 16 amino acids. Looked up from germline, CDR1 is KGHDR and CDR2 is SFDVKD. Trimming cost V 3 bases and J 4 bases; bases outside gene matches: 5. In DNA, the CDR3 is TGTGCCACCAGTGATGCGACAGGGTCAGGGGCCAACGTCCTGACTTTC. The encoded protein is CATSDATGSGANVLTF.

Of note for this clone: One end of the junction is discordant with germline, which a read error may explain. The J gene is TRBJ2-3, the V gene TRBV7-7, with 13 bases aligning to TRBD2. Germline lookup yields CDR1 SSHAT and CDR2 FNYEAQ (reference sequence). The CDR3 extends over 16 amino acids. The CDR3 DNA reads as TGTGCTAGCAGCCTAGGACTAGCGGGAGCTTCAGATACGCAGTATTTT. Its translation: CASSLGLAGASDTQYF.

The CDR3: CASSQTVGGSYNEQFF. The CDR3 nucleotides are TGTGCCAGCAGCCAAACTGTAGGGGGCTCCTACAATGAGCAGTTCTTC. This rearrangement joins TRBV7-3 to TRBJ2-1; tentatively, D is TRBD1 (6 bases). CDR3 size: 16 residues. Trimming left V 5 bases short and J 0 bases short, with 14 bases between. Germline-derived CDR1 and CDR2 are SGHTA and FQGTGA. Drawing the rest from reference TRBV7-3 and TRBJ2-1, the complete variable domain is GAGVSQTPSNKVTEKGKYVELRCDPISGHTALYWYRQSLGQGPEFLIYFQGTGAADDSGLPNDRFFAVRPEGSVSTLKIQRTERGDSAVYLCASSQTVGGSYNEQFFGPGTRLTVL.

V and J are TRBV19 and TRBJ2-1; D may be TRBD2 (6 bases). Trimming shortened V by 7 bases and J by 10 bases, and 17 bases separated the two germline ends. Germline CDR1 reads LNHDA; CDR2 reads SQIVND (reference sequence). CDR3 length: 13 amino acids. CDR3 loop: CASTSAGLGEQFF. For the CDR3, the DNA is TGTGCCAGTACCTCGGCGGGGCTGGGGGAGCAGTTCTTC.

The CDR3 protein is CASSPFEAMDNYGYTF. CDR3 nucleotides: TGTGCCAGCTCACCATTTGAAGCGATGGATAACTATGGCTACACCTTC. The gene calls are TRBV18 and TRBJ1-2; D gene uncertain. In germline, CDR1 is KGHSH, CDR2 LQKENI. The V end lost 2 bases, the J end lost 1 base, and 14 bases lay between the germline ends. The CDR3 totals 16 residues.

V gene TRBV5-1 combines with J gene TRBJ1-3; D might be TRBD1 (6 bases). Germline V lookup: CDR1 SGHRS, CDR2 YFSETQ. V lost 2 bases and J lost 2, with 11 bases in between. The CDR3 sequence is 15 residues long. In DNA, the CDR3 is TGCGCCAGCAGCTTAAGCAGGGGTGCTGGAAACACCATATATTTT. It yields the protein CASSLSRGAGNTIYF.

This chain uses TRBV5-4 with TRBJ2-5; the match to TRBD1 covers 11 bases. This CDR3 comprises 18 residues. Germline V CDR1 and CDR2: SGHNT, YYREEE (reference sequence). The J segment lost 5 bases and the V segment lost 6 bases, leaving 18 bases of the junction unmatched. CDR3 residues: CASTLGRRTGGAMETQYF. The DNA for the CDR3 is TGTGCCAGCACCCTTGGCCGCAGGACAGGGGGCGCGATGGAGACCCAGTACTTC.

V usage is TRBV14 and J usage is TRBJ1-2; 7 bases agree with TRBD1. The CDR3 consists of 15 residues. From germline, CDR1 is SGHDN and CDR2 FVKESK. With V trimmed by 3 bases and J by 3 bases, 7 bases remained unmatched. The CDR3 protein is CASSQKEGAYYGYTF. The CDR3 nucleotides read TGTGCCAGCAGCCAGAAAGAGGGGGCCTACTATGGCTACACCTTC.

This chain uses TRBV5-1 with TRBJ2-1; 8 nucleotides agree with TRBD1. The CDR3 extends over 14 amino acids. The ends lost 2 bases at V and 7 bases at J; junction bases unmatched: 5. Germline V lookup: CDR1 SGHRS, CDR2 YFSETQ. CDR3 sequence: CASSLQGVRNEQFF. CDR3 nucleotide sequence: TGCGCCAGCAGCTTACAGGGGGTACGGAATGAGCAGTTCTTC.

The CDR3 sequence: CASSPGGDSPGYTF. CDR3 sequence (DNA): TGTGCCAGCTCACCAGGCGGGGACAGCCCCGGCTACACCTTC. The V call is TRBV18, the J call TRBJ1-2, with 7 bases lining up with TRBD1. CDR3 length: 14 residues. V shed 2 bases, J shed 8 bases, and the junction held 8 bases outside the gene matches. CDR1 and CDR2 from the germline V gene are KGHSH and LQKENI.